The TCR beta chain described here comes from a study of CXCR3-negative and CXCR3-positive naive CD8 T cells. Study outcomes and limitations: Similar levels of surface CD5 were seen between naive subsets; TCR strength was inferred from TRB CDR3 properties. A higher hydrophobicity marked the TRB CDR3s of CXCR3-positive naive cells versus CXCR3-negative naive cells. Both naive subsets, CXCR3-negative and CXCR3-positive, displayed similar TRBV-TRBJ usage, unlike memory cells. Diversity ran similarly high across both naive subsets but far lower in memory CD8+ cells.

Remarks on this clonotype: Its antigen is unidentified.

In preparing the TRB cDNA libraries, 5' RACE with UMI labels was used. TCRdb reprocessed the 5' RACE reads; each CDR3 protein has one entry and no DNA is given. The sample totals 140,000 to 150,000 distinct CDR3 sequences. The CD45RO-CCR7+CD27+CD95- phenotype denoted naive CD8+ T cells. Looked up from germline, CDR1 is MNHNS and CDR2 is SASEGT. The CDR3 has 17 amino acids. The sample taken for sequencing was naive CXCR3+ CD8+ T cells from blood. Subset described: CD45RO-CCR7+CD27+CD95- naive CD8+ T cells expressing CXCR3 (TNR3+). The clonotype originates from a human donor in good health. Some clones in this sample may be carry-over from other donors' samples. The chain has TRBV6-1 and TRBJ2-1; there is no DNA to check the TCRdb D call of TRBD1. CDR3: CASSEFVFRGDSNEQFF.